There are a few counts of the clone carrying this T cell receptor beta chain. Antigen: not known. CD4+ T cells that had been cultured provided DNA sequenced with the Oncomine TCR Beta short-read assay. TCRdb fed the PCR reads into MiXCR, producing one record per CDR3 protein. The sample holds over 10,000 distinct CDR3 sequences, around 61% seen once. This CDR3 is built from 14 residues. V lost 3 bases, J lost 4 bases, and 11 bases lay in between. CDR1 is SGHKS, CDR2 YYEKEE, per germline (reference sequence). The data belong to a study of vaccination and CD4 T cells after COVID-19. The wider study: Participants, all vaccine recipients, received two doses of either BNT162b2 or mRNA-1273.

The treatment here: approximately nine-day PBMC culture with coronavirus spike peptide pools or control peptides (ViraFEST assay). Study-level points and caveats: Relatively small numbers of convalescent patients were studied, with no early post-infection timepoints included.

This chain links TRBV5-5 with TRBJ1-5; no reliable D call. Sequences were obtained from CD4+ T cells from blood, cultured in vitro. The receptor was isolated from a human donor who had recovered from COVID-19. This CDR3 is CASSSGLGNQPQHF. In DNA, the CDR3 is TGTGCCAGCAGCTCCGGGCTGGGAAATCAGCCCCAGCATTTT.